The present entry profiles one TCR beta chain with its context. Its antigen remains unknown. The junction shows a germline mismatch at one end, possibly a read error. This sample stems from a study of cytomegalovirus exposure and HLA in healthy donors. This PCR relied on a set of 60 Vbeta primers and 13 Jbeta primers. This table comes from immunoSEQ multiplex PCR, and its TCRdb copy is limited to in-frame clones, with some not included. The sample carries some 90,000 clones, about 66% recorded once. Whole-study results and caveats: Among TCR beta chains of equal frequency, HLA-associated ones were more clonally expanded in a later analysis.

Germline loops: CDR1 SEHNR, CDR2 FQNEAQ (reference sequence). The CDR3 runs to 16 residues. This clonotype was sampled from a boy under 18 in good health and CMV-seropositive. The chain employs TRBV7-9 and TRBJ1-1; 10 bases agree with TRBD1. Sequenced: PBMCs. This chain's CDR3 is CSSSLTGGTGNTEAFF. The CDR3 DNA sequence: TGTTCCAGCAGCTTGACAGGGGGCACGGGGAACACTGAAGCTTTCTTT. Looking up the rest from reference TRBV7-9 and TRBJ1-1 gives the full variable domain: DTGVSQNPRHKITKRGQNVTFRCDPISEHNRLYWYRQTLGQGPEFLTYFQNEAQLEKSRLLSDRFSAERPKGSFSTLEIQRTEQGDSAMYLCSSSLTGGTGNTEAFFGQGTRLTVV.